Sequencing of this TCR beta chain was carried out in a study of blood T cell repertoires in COVID-19 (dated by TCRdb to 2019 to 2021). About the full investigation: Samples covering the acute and convalescent phases of COVID-19 were provided by collaborators in the United States, Italy and Spain. The material from the prospective study consisted of cDNA or gDNA derived from T cells, B-cell-depleted T cells, or PBMCs. The dataset comprised deeply sampled blood TCRbeta repertoires from subjects exposed to, actively infected with, or recovered from COVID-19. The repertoires were made available in a free public database intended to serve as a resource for research on the immune response to SARS-CoV-2. Samples were obtained from the ongoing ImmuneRACE study (first 160 participants) and from about 1,300 subjects provided by 6 global collaborators. Nearly every sample came with metadata listing a de-identified subject ID, COVID-19 status, age in years and sex. Where available, HLA class I and class II types were obtained from metadata supplied by the sample provider rather than from assay-based typing.

In regard to this clone: The clone's antigen remains unknown. Base qualities were left out, and no much larger clone turns up one base away.

From the germline V gene, CDR1 is SGHDT and CDR2 is YYEEEE. A distance of 9 bases separates the germline ends of V and J, which lose 1 base and 5 bases respectively. The CDR3 covers 13 residues, taking in both the cysteine and the phenylalanine. Only the CDR3 part of the read is kept: 39 bases, read in frame from the first base. Another Seattle source contributed samples from volunteer blood donors who had recovered from COVID-19. The collaborating institutions used their own protocols to collect whole blood in K2EDTA tubes. For TCRbeta analysis, collaborator samples were shipped as frozen whole blood, as isolated PBMCs, or as DNA extracted from either sample type. The investigation overall reported the following: Clinical and demographic metadata were provided uncurated, with the amount varying by source and participant.

TCRbeta CDR3 regions were amplified from genomic DNA by means of the immunoSEQ Assay, a bias-controlled multiplex PCR. Turning to the authors' computational methods: The number of nucleated cells in each sample was estimated from the amplification of reference gene primers within the assay. To quantify the absolute abundance of each unique TCRbeta CDR3 rearrangement, sequence reads were collapsed and filtered. For each sample, productive Simpson clonality was calculated as the square root of Simpson's diversity index across productive rearrangements. TCRdb's version of the immuneACCESS table is confined to in-frame rearrangements and falls short of the full clone set. An unresolved V gene accounts for under half of the shortfall where checked; the remainder is of unknown origin. V, J and clone size derive from that table, while D and trimming were established from the DNA sequence. The sample contains under 250,000 clones, about nine tenths of them found a single time. The biggest ten clones account for roughly 6% of the sample.

The chain links TRBV5-6 with TRBJ2-5; perhaps TRBD1 is the D gene, with 5 bases matching. What was sequenced was peripheral blood. The receptor was derived from a man aged 55-75 years who had recovered from COVID-19. CDR3 reads: CASSLTGWETQYF. The nucleotides are TGTGCCAGCAGCTTGACAGGCTGGGAGACCCAGTACTTC.